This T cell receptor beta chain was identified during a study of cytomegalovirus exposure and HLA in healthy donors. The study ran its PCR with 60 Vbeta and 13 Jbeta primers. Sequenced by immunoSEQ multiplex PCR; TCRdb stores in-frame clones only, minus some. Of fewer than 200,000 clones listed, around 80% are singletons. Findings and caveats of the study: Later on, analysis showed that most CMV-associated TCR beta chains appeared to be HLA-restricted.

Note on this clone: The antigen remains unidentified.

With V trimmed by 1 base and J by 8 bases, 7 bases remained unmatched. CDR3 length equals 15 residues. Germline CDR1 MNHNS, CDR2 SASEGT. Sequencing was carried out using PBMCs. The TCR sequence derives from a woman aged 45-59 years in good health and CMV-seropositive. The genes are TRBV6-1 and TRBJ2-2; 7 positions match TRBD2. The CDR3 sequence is CASSEGPSGEGELFF. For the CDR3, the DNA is TGTGCCAGCAGTGAAGGGCCTAGCGGTGAAGGGGAGCTGTTTTTT.